The rows below give T cell receptor beta chains drawn from one sample of a study of T cells in Graves' hyperthyroidism and ophthalmopathy. TCRdb recomputed calls from the multiplex PCR reads with MiXCR, one row per CDR3 protein. The sample has some 760,000 distinct CDR3 sequences; 13% to 15% are singletons. Sequenced: blood. The source of these receptors is a woman younger than 35 with Graves' hyperthyroidism. The CDR3 runs from the conserved cysteine through the conserved F or W.

length	J	V	CDR3
15	TRBJ2-2	TRBV9	CASSVVSSDTGELFF
16	TRBJ2-3	TRBV7-7	CASSPLSSGRTDTQYF
16	TRBJ2-1	TRBV7-3	CASSLTSLRGYNEQFF
16	TRBJ2-7	TRBV4-1	CASSQDGPGDFYEQYF
15	TRBJ2-7	TRBV28	CASTGFLAGGSEQYF
15	TRBJ2-3	TRBV11-2	CASSFTGARADTQYF
15	TRBJ2-7	TRBV20-1	CSAPPRGRTSYEQYF
18	TRBJ2-7	TRBV5-1	CASSSLFSTGVSSYEQYF
13	TRBJ2-7	TRBV20-1	CSARDGSSGEQYF
15	TRBJ1-3	TRBV6-1	CASSQVPHAGNTIYF
12	TRBJ2-5	TRBV7-9	CASSLEGISVDF
18	TRBJ2-5	TRBV7-6	CASSLMALSPGQQETQYF
16	TRBJ2-1	TRBV4-3	CASSQVDRGDYNEQFF
15	TRBJ2-1	TRBV7-9	CASSSTGVSYNEQFF
20	TRBJ2-1	TRBV29-1	CSVEGYVSREATSSYNEQFF
16	TRBJ2-7	TRBV29-1	CSVRLGIQGARYEQYF
12	TRBJ2-1	TRBV28	CASSWLSDEQFF
16	TRBJ2-3	TRBV12-3/TRBV12-4	CASSSSGLPSTDTQYF
12	TRBJ1-1	TRBV30	CAWSGGRPEAFF
16	TRBJ2-6	TRBV2	CASSEKGLAGANVLTF
13	TRBJ2-3	TRBV18	CASSPTRQDTQYF
15	TRBJ2-7	TRBV27	CASSLTGRGAYEQYF
13	TRBJ1-2	TRBV10-3	CAISEGEGYGYTF
14	TRBJ2-3	TRBV2	CASSEPLFADTQYF
16	TRBJ2-1	TRBV7-9	CASSPGQGEPYNEQFF
15	TRBJ2-2	TRBV7-9	CASSFVGLSTGELFF
13	TRBJ2-7	TRBV11-3	CASARLPSYEQYF
14	TRBJ2-5	TRBV28	CASSPLAPQETQYF
20	TRBJ2-2	TRBV11-2	CASSSFPRDRNTEGTGELFF
18	TRBJ2-5	TRBV3-1	CASSQAFEDREDQETQYF
20	TRBJ2-6	TRBV18	CASSPRGVGVLTSGANVLTF
13	TRBJ2-5	TRBV6-1	CASNSGGRETQYF
16	TRBJ2-5	TRBV28	CASSFRSIQGKETQYF
14	TRBJ2-7	TRBV5-1	CASSRGTSSYEQYF
13	TRBJ2-5	TRBV5-4	CASSWDRAETQYF
17	TRBJ2-1	TRBV3-1	CASSQGGTSGSYNKQFF
15	TRBJ2-6	TRBV6-1	CASRGADTGANVLTF
16	TRBJ2-2	TRBV5-5	CASSVFPGANTGELFF
15	TRBJ2-1	TRBV27	CASKSGSFSYNEQFF
16	TRBJ2-3	TRBV12-3/TRBV12-4	CASRPRAGVVGDTQYF
15	TRBJ1-1	TRBV6-2/TRBV6-3	CASSYAPGSLTEAFF
13	TRBJ2-3	TRBV11-2	CASSSSWGNTQYF
16	TRBJ1-2	TRBV2	CASSEFGTGDGSGYTF
17	TRBJ2-1	TRBV3-1	CASSPRVAGIIYNEQFF
14	TRBJ1-2	TRBV6-1	CASSLAVGNYGYTF
15	TRBJ2-7	TRBV6-2/TRBV6-3	CASTLDAGGPSEQYF
16	TRBJ2-3	TRBV24-1	CATSDYVGGLTDTQYF
11	TRBJ2-3	TRBV6-5	CASSYGHGQYF
15	TRBJ2-2	TRBV6-1	CASKMQGANTGELFF
15	TRBJ2-7	TRBV4-3	CASSQGTSGRYEQYF
14	TRBJ2-7	TRBV6-6	CASSYGREGLEQYF
13	TRBJ1-1	TRBV20-1	CSARAQAGAEAFF
15	TRBJ2-7	TRBV6-6	CASSYSSGPLREQYF
13	TRBJ2-1	TRBV20-1	CSADSGRAGEQFF
15	TRBJ2-1	TRBV18	CASSPREFPGIEQFF